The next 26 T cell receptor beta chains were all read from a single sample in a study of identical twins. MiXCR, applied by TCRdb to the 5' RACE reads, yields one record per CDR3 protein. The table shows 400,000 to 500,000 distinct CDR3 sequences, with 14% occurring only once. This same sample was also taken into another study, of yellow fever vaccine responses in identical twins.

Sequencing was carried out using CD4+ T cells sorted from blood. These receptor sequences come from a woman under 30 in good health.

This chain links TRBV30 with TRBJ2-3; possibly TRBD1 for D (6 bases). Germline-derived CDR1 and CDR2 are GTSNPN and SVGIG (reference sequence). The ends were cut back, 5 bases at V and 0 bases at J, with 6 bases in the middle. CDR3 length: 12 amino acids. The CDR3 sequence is CAWGQSTDTQYF. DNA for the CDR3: TGTGCCTGGGGACAGAGCACAGATACGCAGTATTTT.

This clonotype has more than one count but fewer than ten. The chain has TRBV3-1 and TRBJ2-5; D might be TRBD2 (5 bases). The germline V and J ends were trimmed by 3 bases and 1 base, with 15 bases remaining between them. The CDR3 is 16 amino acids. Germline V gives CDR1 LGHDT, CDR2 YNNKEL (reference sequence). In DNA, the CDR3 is TGTGCCAGCAGCCAGCCGCGGGCTGCGGGCCAAGAGACCCAGTACTTC. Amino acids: CASSQPRAAGQETQYF.

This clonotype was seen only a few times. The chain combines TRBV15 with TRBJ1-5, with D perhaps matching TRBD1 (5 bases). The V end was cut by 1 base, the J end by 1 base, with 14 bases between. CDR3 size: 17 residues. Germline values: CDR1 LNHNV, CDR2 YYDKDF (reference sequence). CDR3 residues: CATSRVKGGVSNQPQHF. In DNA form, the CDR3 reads TGTGCCACCAGCAGAGTTAAGGGAGGGGTAAGCAATCAGCCCCAGCATTTT.

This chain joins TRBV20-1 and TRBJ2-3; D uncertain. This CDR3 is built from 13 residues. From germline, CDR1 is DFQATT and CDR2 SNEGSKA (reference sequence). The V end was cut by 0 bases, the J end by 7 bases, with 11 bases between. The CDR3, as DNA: TGCAGTGCTAGAGATATAACGACCTATACGCAGTATTTT. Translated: CSARDITTYTQYF.

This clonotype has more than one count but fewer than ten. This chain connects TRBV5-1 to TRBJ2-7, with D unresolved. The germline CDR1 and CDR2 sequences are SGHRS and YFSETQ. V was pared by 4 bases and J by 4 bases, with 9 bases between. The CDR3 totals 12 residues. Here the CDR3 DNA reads TGCGCCAGCAGCGCTACAAGATACGAGCAGTACTTC. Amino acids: CASSATRYEQYF.

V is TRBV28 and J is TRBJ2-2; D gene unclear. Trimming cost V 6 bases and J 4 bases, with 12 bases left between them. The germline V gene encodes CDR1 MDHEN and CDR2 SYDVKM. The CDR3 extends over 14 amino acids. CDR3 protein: CASSPSMGTGELFF. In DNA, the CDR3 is TGTGCCAGCAGCCCCAGTATGGGCACCGGGGAGCTGTTTTTT.

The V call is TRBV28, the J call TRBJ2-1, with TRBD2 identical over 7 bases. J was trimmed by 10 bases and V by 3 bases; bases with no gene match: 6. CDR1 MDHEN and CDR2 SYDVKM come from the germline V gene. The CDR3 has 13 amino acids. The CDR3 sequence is CASSFPRGVEQFF. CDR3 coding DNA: TGTGCCAGCAGTTTCCCCCGGGGGGTAGAGCAGTTCTTC.

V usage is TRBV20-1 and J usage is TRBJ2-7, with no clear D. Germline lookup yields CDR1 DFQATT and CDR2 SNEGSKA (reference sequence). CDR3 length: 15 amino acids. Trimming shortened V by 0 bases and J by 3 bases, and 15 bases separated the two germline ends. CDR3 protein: CSARDPAGLSYEQYF. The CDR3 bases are TGCAGTGCTAGAGATCCGGCAGGTTTAAGCTACGAGCAGTACTTC.

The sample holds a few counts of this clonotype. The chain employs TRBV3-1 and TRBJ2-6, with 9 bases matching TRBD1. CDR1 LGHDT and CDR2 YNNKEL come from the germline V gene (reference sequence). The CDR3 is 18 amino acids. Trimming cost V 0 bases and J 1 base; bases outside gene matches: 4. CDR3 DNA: TGTGCCAGCAGCCAAGACACCGGGACAGGGTCTGGGGCCAACGTCCTGACTTTC. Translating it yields CASSQDTGTGSGANVLTF.

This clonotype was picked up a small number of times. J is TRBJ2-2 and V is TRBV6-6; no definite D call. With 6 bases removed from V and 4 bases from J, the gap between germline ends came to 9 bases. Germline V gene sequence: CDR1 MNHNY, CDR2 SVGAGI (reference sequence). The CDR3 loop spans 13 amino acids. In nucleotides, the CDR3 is TGTGCCAGCAGCCCAGTCGTCACCGGGGAGCTGTTTTTT. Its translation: CASSPVVTGELFF.

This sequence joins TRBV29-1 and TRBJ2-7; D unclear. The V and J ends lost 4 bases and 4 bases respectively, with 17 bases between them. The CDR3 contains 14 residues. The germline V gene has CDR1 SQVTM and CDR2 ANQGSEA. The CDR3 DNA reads TGCAGCGTTGCCTCCGGATCCCGCTTTTACGAGCAGTACTTC. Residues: CSVASGSRFYEQYF.

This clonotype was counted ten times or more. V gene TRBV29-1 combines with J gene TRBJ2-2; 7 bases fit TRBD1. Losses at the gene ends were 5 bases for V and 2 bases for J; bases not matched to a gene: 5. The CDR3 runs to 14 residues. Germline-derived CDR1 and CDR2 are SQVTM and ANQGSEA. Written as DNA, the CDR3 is TGCAGCGTTCAGGGACAGCTCAACACCGGGGAGCTGTTTTTT. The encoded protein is CSVQGQLNTGELFF.

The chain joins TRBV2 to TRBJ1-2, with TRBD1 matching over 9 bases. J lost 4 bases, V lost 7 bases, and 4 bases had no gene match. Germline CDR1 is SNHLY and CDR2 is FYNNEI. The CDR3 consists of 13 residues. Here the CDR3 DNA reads TGTGCCAGCAATCCGGGACAGGGCTATGGCTACACCTTC. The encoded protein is CASNPGQGYGYTF.

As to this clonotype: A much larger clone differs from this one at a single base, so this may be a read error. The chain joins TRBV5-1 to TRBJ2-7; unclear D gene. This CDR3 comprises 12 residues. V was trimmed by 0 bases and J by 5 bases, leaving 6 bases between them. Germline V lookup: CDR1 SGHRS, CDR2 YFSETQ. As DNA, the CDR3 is TGCGCCAGCAGCTTGGGGACCCACGAGCAGTACTTC. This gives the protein CASSLGTHEQYF.

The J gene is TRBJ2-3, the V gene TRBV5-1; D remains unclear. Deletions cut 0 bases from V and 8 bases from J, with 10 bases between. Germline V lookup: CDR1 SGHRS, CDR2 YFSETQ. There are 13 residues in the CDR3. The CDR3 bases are TGCGCCAGCAGCTTGGATCCCCGCGGTACGCAGTATTTT. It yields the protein CASSLDPRGTQYF.

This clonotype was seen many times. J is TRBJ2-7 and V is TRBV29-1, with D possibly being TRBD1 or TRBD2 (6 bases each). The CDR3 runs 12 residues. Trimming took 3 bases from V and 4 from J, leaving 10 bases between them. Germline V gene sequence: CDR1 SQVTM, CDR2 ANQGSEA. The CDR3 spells CSVDWGAYEQYF. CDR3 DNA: TGCAGCGTTGATTGGGGGGCATACGAGCAGTACTTC.

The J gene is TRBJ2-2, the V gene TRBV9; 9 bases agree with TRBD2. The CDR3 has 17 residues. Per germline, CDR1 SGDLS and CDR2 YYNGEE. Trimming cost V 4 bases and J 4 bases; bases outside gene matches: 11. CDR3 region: CASSPRRGGRGTGELFF. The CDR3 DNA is TGTGCCAGCAGCCCCCGAAGGGGCGGGAGGGGCACCGGGGAGCTGTTTTTT.

CDR3 DNA: TGTGCCAGCAACGACAGACGCAATGAGCAGTTCTTC. Protein product: CASNDRRNEQFF. J is TRBJ2-1 and V is TRBV6-2 or TRBV6-3; D may be TRBD1 (5 bases). Germline V CDR1 and CDR2: MNHEY, SVGEGT. Trimming removed 7 bases at V and 6 bases at J, with 10 bases between. The CDR3 covers 12 residues.

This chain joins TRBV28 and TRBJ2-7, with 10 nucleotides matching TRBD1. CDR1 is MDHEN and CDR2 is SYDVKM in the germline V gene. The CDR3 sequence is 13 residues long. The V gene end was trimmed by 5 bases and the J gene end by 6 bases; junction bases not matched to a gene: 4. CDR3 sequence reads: CASSAGTGAEQYF. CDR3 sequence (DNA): TGTGCCAGCAGTGCCGGGACAGGGGCCGAGCAGTACTTC.

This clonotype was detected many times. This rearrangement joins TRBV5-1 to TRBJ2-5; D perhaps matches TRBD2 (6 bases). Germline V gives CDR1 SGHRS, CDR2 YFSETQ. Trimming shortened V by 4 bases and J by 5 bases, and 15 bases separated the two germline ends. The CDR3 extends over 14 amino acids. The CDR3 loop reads CASSQTRRQETQYF. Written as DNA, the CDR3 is TGCGCCAGCAGCCAGACTAGGAGACAGGAGACCCAGTACTTC.

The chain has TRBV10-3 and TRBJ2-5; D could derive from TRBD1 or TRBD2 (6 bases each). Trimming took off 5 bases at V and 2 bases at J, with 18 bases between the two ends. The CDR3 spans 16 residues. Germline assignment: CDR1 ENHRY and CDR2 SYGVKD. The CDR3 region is CAISPGAASQQETQYF. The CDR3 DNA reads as TGTGCCATCAGTCCGGGGGCCGCTTCGCAACAAGAGACCCAGTACTTC.

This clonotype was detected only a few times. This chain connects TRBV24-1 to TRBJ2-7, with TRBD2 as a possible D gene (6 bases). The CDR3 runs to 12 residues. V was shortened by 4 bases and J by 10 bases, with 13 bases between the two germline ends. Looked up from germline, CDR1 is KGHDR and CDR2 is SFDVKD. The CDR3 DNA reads TGTGCCACCAGTGACCCGGGACTTTCACAGTACTTC. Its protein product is CATSDPGLSQYF.

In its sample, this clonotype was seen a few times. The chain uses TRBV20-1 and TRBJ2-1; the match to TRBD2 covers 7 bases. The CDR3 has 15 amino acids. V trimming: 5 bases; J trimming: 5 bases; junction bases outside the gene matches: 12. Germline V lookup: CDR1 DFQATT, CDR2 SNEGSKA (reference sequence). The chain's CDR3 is CSAPEGGRPDNEQFF. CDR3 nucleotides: TGCAGTGCTCCGGAGGGAGGGAGACCTGACAATGAGCAGTTCTTC.

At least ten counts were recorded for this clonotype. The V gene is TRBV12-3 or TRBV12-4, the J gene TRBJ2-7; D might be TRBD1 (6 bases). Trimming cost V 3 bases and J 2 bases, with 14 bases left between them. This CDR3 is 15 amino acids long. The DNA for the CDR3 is TGTGCCAGCAGTTTGAGCCAGGGGAGTCCCTACGAGCAGTACTTC. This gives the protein CASSLSQGSPYEQYF.

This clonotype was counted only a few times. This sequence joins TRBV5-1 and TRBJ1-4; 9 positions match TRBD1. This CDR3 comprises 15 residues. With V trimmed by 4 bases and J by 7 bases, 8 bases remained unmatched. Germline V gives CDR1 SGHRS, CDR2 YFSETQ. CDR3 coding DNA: TGCGCCAGCAGCGATCGGACAGGGGAGGGTGAAAAACTGTTTTTT. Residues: CASSDRTGEGEKLFF.

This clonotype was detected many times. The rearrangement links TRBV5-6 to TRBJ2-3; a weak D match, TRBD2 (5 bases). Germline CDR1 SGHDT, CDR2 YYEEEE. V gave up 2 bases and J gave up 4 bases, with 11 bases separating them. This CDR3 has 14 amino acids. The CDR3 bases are TGTGCCAGCAGCTTTTCTAGCCTGGCAGATACGCAGTATTTT. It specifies CASSFSSLADTQYF.